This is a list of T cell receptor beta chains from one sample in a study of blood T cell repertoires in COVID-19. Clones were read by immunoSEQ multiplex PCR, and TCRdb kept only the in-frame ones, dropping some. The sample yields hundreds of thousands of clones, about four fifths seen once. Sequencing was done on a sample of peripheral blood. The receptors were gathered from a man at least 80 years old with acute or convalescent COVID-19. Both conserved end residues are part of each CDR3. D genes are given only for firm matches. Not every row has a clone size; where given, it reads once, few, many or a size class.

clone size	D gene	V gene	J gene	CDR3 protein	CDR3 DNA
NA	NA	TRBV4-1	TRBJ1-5	CASSQDIQANQPQHF	TGCGCCAGCAGCCAAGACATACAGGCGAATCAGCCCCAGCATTTT
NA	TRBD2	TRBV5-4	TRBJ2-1	CASSPDSGRIGVYNEQFF	TGTGCCAGCAGCCCGGATAGCGGGAGAATTGGGGTTTACAATGAGCAGTTCTTC
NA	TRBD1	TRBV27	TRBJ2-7	CASSSYGTGGLSSYEQYF	TGTGCCAGCAGTAGTTACGGGACAGGGGGCTTAAGCTCCTACGAGCAGTACTTC
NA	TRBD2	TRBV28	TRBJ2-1	CASKKTSGYNEQFF	TGTGCCAGCAAGAAGACTAGCGGATACAATGAGCAGTTCTTC
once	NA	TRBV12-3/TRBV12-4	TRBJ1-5	CASSFGTVQPQHF	TGTGCCAGCAGTTTTGGAACAGTTCAGCCCCAGCATTTT
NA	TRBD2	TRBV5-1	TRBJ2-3	CASSPLRGGRADTQYF	TGCGCCAGCAGCCCCCTACGGGGGGGCCGGGCAGATACGCAGTATTTT
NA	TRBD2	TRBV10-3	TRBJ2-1	CAISESGLAGGDNEQFF	TGTGCCATCAGTGAGTCGGGACTAGCGGGAGGGGATAATGAGCAGTTCTTC
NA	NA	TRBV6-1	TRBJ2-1	CASSEASGNEQFF	TGTGCCAGCAGTGAAGCATCAGGGAATGAGCAGTTCTTC
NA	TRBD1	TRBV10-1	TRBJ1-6	CASSELPLQGAHNSPLHF	TGCGCCAGCAGTGAACTCCCTTTACAGGGGGCCCATAATTCACCCCTCCACTTT
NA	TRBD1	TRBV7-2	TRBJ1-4	CASSLMRQGTNEKLFF	TGTGCCAGCAGCTTAATGAGACAGGGAACTAATGAAAAACTGTTTTTT
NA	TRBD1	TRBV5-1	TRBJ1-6	CASSHDRVNSPLHF	TGCGCCAGCAGCCACGACAGGGTTAATTCACCCCTCCACTTT
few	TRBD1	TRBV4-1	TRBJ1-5	CASSQPTGSNQPQHF	TGCGCCAGCAGCCAGCCGACAGGGAGCAATCAGCCCCAGCATTTT
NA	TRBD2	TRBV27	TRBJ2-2	CASIGLAGGHTGELFF	TGTGCCAGCATCGGACTAGCGGGGGGACACACCGGGGAGCTGTTTTTT
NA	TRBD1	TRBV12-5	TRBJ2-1	CASGFGQGNEQFF	TGTGCTAGTGGTTTCGGACAGGGCAATGAGCAGTTCTTC
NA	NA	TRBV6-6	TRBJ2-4	CASSLKGVNIQYF	TGTGCCAGCAGTCTCAAGGGGGTAAACATTCAGTACTTC
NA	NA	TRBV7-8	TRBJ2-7	CASSSPGHGDYEQYF	TGTGCCAGCAGCTCGCCGGGACACGGGGACTACGAGCAGTACTTC
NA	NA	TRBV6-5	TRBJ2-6	CASSYSGAGANVLTF	TGTGCCAGCAGTTACTCAGGGGCCGGGGCCAACGTCCTGACTTTC
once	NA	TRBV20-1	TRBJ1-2	CSASRSSGYTF	TGCAGTGCTAGTCGAAGTAGTGGCTACACCTTC
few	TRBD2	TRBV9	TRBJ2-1	CASTGTSGTSSYNEQFF	TGTGCCAGCACCGGGACTAGCGGGACTAGCTCCTACAATGAGCAGTTCTTC
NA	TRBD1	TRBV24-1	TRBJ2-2	CATNRGTTGELFF	TGTGCCACAAACAGGGGAACCACCGGGGAGCTGTTTTTT
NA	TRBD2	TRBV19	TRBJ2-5	CAPRRERERAQYF	TGTGCCCCACGGAGGGAGCGGGAGAGGGCCCAGTACTTC
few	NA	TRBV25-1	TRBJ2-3	CASSRRSSTDTQYF	TGTGCCAGCAGTCGGAGGAGTAGCACAGATACGCAGTATTTT
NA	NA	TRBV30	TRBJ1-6	CAWSVSRFPINSPLHF	TGTGCCTGGAGTGTAAGCAGGTTCCCGATTAATTCACCCCTCCACTTT
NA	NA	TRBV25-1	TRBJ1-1	CASSDPGSNTEAFF	TGTGCCAGCAGTGACCCGGGGTCGAACACTGAAGCTTTCTTT
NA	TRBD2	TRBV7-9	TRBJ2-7	CASSFTGTSSSEQYF	TGTGCCAGCAGCTTTACCGGGACTAGTTCTAGCGAGCAGTACTTC
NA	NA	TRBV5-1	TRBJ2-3	CASRRGTSTDTQYF	TGCGCCAGCCGCAGGGGTACTAGCACAGATACGCAGTATTTT
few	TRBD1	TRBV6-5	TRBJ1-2	CASRPPGTGLVGYTF	TGTGCCAGCAGACCCCCCGGGACAGGTCTGGTTGGCTACACCTTC
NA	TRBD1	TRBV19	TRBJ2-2	CASSPRGRTGGLFF	TGTGCCAGTAGTCCGAGGGGCAGGACAGGGGGACTGTTTTTT
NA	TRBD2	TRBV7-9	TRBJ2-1	CASSLKAGLAGGFEQFF	TGTGCCAGCAGCTTAAAAGCGGGGCTAGCGGGGGGCTTTGAGCAGTTCTTC
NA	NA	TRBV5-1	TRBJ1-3	CASSVDIRNTIYF	TGCGCCAGCAGCGTCGACATACGAAACACCATATATTTT
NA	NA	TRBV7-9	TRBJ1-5	CASSRDSSNQPQHF	TGTGCCAGCAGCCGAGACAGTAGCAATCAGCCCCAGCATTTT
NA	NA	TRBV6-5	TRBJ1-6	CASSWTAYNSPLHF	TGTGCCAGCAGTTGGACAGCCTATAATTCACCCCTCCACTTT
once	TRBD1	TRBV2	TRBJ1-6	CAGGQGVNSPLHF	TGTGCCGGAGGTCAGGGGGTTAATTCACCCCTCCACTTT
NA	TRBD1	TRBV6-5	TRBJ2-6	CAGGQGLSGANVLTF	TGTGCCGGGGGACAGGGTCTCTCTGGGGCCAACGTCCTGACTTTC
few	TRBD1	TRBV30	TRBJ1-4	CAWGYRGSNEKLFF	TGTGCCTGGGGGTACAGGGGGTCTAATGAAAAACTGTTTTTT
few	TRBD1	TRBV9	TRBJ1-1	CASSASSRGSAFF	TGTGCCAGCAGCGCTTCCTCCAGGGGGTCAGCTTTCTTT
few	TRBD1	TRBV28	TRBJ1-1	CASRGRTGGFMNTEAFF	TGTGCCAGCAGGGGGAGGACAGGGGGCTTTATGAACACTGAAGCTTTCTTT
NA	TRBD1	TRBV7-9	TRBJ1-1	CASSLWTGGLGTEAFF	TGTGCCAGCAGCTTATGGACAGGGGGCCTCGGAACTGAAGCTTTCTTT
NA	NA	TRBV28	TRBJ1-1	CASRPMGHAPEAFF	TGTGCCAGCAGGCCAATGGGACATGCCCCTGAAGCTTTCTTT
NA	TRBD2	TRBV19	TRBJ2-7	CASSNLAGGGEQYF	TGTGCCAGTAGTAATTTAGCGGGAGGAGGCGAGCAGTACTTC
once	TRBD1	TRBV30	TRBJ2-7	CAWSALVGQGAREQYF	TGTGCCTGGAGCGCCCTTGTGGGACAGGGGGCGCGAGAGCAGTACTTC
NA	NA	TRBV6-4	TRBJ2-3	CASSTGTAPGTQYF	TGTGCCAGCAGCACCGGGACTGCTCCCGGGACGCAGTATTTT
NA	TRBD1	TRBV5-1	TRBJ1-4	CASSLGQGITNEKLFF	TGCGCCAGCAGCTTAGGACAGGGTATCACTAATGAAAAACTGTTTTTT
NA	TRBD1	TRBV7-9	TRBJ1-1	CASSSRDRGTWGTEAFF	TGTGCCAGCAGCTCCCGGGACAGGGGGACATGGGGCACTGAAGCTTTCTTT
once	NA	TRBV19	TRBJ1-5	CATRVREQSNQPQHF	TGTGCCACCAGAGTTCGGGAACAATCCAATCAGCCCCAGCATTTT
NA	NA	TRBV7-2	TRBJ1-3	CASSPDIHSGNTIYF	TGTGCCAGCAGCCCCGACATTCACTCTGGAAACACCATATATTTT
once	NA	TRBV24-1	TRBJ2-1	CATGGAVVRSYNEQFF	TGTGCCACAGGAGGGGCGGTCGTCCGCTCCTACAATGAGCAGTTCTTC
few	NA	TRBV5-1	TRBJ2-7	CASSRDSYEQYF	TGCGCCAGCAGCCGCGACAGTTACGAGCAGTACTTC
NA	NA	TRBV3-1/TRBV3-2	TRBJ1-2	CASSQGRGGGYTF	TGTGCCAGCAGCCAAGGTCGGGGTGGAGGCTACACCTTC
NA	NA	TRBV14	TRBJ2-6	CASSGPTGIWVPGANVLTF	TGTGCCAGCTCGGGGCCTACAGGGATTTGGGTTCCTGGGGCCAACGTCCTGACTTTC
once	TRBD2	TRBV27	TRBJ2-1	CASSFPLGGGRNEQFF	TGTGCCAGCAGTTTCCCTCTGGGGGGGGGAAGGAATGAGCAGTTCTTC
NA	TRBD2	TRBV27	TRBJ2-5	CASTFLGRGQETQYF	TGTGCCAGCACCTTCTTGGGGCGGGGGCAAGAGACCCAGTACTTC
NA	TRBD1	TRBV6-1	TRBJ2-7	CASSELGTGHYEQYF	TGTGCCAGCAGTGAACTCGGGACAGGGCACTACGAGCAGTACTTC
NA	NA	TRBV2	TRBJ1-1	CASSESFEAFF	TGTGCCAGCAGTGAAAGCTTTGAAGCTTTCTTT
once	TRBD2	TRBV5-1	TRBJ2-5	CASSLGQGGLETQYF	TGCGCCAGCAGCTTGGGGCAGGGAGGGTTAGAGACCCAGTACTTC